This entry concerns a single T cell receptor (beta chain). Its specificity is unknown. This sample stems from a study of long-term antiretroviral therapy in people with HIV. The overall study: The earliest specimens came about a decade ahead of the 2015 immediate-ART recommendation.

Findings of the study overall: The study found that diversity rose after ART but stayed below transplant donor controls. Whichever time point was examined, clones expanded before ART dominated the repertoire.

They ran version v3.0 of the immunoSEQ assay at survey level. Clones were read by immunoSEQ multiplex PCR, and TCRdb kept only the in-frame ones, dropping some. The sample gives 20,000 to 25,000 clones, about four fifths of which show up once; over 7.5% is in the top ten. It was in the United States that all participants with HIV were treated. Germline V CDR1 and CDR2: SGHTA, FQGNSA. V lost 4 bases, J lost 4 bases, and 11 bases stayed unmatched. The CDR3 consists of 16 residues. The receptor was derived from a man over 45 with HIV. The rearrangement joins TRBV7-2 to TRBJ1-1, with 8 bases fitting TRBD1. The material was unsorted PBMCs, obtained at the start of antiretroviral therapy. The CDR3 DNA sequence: TGTGCCAGCAGCTACATAAGACAGGGGCCGAGCACTGAAGCTTTCTTT. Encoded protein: CASSYIRQGPSTEAFF.